Listed below are T cell receptor beta chains from one sample, sequenced in a study of radiation and T cells in renal cell carcinoma. The protocol was immunoSEQ multiplex PCR, while the TCRdb copy is restricted to in-frame clones and leaves out a portion. Found here are roughly 120,000 clones, roughly 85% of them singletons; the top ten hold 3%. Specimen: blood, collected from a patient whose treatment included radiotherapy and nephrectomy. These receptor sequences come from an older woman with renal cell carcinoma. CDR3s include the opening cysteine and the closing phenylalanine or tryptophan. The D gene is left open where the match is weak.

d_gene,j_gene,v_gene,len,CDR3aa
-,TRBJ1-1,TRBV7-6,16,CASSFSAQKGSTEAFF
-,TRBJ1-1,TRBV7-3,17,CASSLILTAEMNTEAFF
-,TRBJ2-2,TRBV7-2,15,CASSAGGVYTGELFF
-,TRBJ2-5,TRBV5-1,14,CASSPRTGSETQYF
-,TRBJ1-5,TRBV6-5,15,CASSWRGVSNQPQHF
-,TRBJ1-1,TRBV5-1,14,CASSLDPGGPEAFF
-,TRBJ2-7,TRBV27,13,CASSLIDSYEQYF
-,TRBJ1-3,TRBV6-5,13,CASSPGVGNTIYF
-,TRBJ2-2,TRBV28,14,CASSPDTNTGELFF
-,TRBJ1-6,TRBV4-1,18,CASSQGEASRQLGSPLHF
-,TRBJ2-1,TRBV7-9,13,CASSSTGTLEQFF
-,TRBJ2-7,TRBV21-1,16,CASSKEVGTGGYEQYF
TRBD1,TRBJ2-3,TRBV5-1,15,CASSTGQGSTDTQYF
-,TRBJ2-7,TRBV4-3,15,CASSQETGVSYEQYF
-,TRBJ2-7,TRBV6-5,14,CASSRAGLAYEQYF
TRBD1,TRBJ1-2,TRBV6-6,15,CASSNRGQGESGYTF
TRBD1,TRBJ1-4,TRBV7-9,17,CASSPGTGGWGNEKLFF
-,TRBJ2-3,TRBV7-2,13,CASSLIPTDTQYF
TRBD1,TRBJ2-7,TRBV6-6,15,CASTATGGGIYEQYF
-,TRBJ2-1,TRBV7-9,14,CASSLVVSVNEQFF
-,TRBJ1-4,TRBV19,15,CASSIETAGREKLFF
-,TRBJ2-5,TRBV28,13,CASSLIVTATQYF
-,TRBJ2-2,TRBV10-3,15,CAISADSHGTGELFF
-,TRBJ2-7,TRBV2,14,CASSWTESSYEQYF
TRBD2,TRBJ2-1,TRBV7-2,16,CASSLALAAAYNEQFF
TRBD1,TRBJ1-4,TRBV7-9,15,CASSSTTGVNEKLFF
-,TRBJ1-1,TRBV7-3,14,CASSLGAENTEAFF
-,TRBJ1-5,TRBV6-5,14,CASSEGGGGQPQHF
-,TRBJ1-4,TRBV6-1,12,CATGRTNEKLFF